Below are 28 T cell receptor beta chains sequenced from a single sample in a study of blood T cell repertoires in COVID-19. Libraries were prepared by immunoSEQ multiplex PCR; TCRdb keeps only in-frame clonotypes and omits some of them. This table holds under 450,000 clones, 81% found once. Sample: peripheral blood. The receptor source for this set is a human donor with acute or convalescent COVID-19. The donor label of this sample is uncertain.

This clone came up a few times. This chain's CDR3 is CASATGGVSQPQHF. Here the CDR3 DNA reads TGTGCCAGCGCAACAGGGGGCGTCAGTCAGCCCCAGCATTTT. The J gene is TRBJ1-5, the V gene TRBV28, with 9 bases matching TRBD1. Unmatched junction bases numbered 8, after V lost 8 bases and J lost 6 bases. The CDR3 runs 14 residues. The germline V gene has CDR1 MDHEN and CDR2 SYDVKM.

The chain carries TRBV9 and TRBJ2-7, with 9 bases lining up with TRBD1. The CDR3 contains 17 residues. The V gene's germline CDR1 is SGDLS and CDR2 YYNGEE. Trimming cost V 0 bases and J 1 base; bases outside gene matches: 8. CDR3 residues: CASSVEPRTGASYEQYF. The CDR3 DNA follows: TGTGCCAGCAGCGTAGAGCCTAGGACAGGGGCTTCCTACGAGCAGTACTTC.

The chain recombines TRBV5-5 with TRBJ1-5; D not certain. Germline CDR1 SGHKS, CDR2 YYEKEE (reference sequence). CDR3 length: 13 residues. V was pared by 1 base and J by 11 bases, with 13 bases between. The CDR3 DNA sequence: TGTGCCAGCAGCTTGAGAGAGGGAGGGTCCCAGCATTTT. It specifies CASSLREGGSQHF. The full variable domain, completed using reference TRBV5-5 and TRBJ1-5, is DAGVTQSPTHLIKTRGQQVTLRCSPISGHKSVSWYQQVLGQGPQFIFQYYEKEERGRGNFPDRFSARQFPNYSSELNVNALLLGDSALYLCASSLREGGSQHFGDGTRLSIL.

This clone was detected only a few times. The genes are TRBV19 and TRBJ1-5, with a possible D match to TRBD1 (6 bases). Trimming left V 7 bases short and J 5 bases short, with 24 bases between. The CDR3 contains 17 residues. The germline CDR1 and CDR2 sequences are LNHDA and SQIVND (reference sequence). The CDR3 protein is CASTPGGGRGPYQPQHF. The CDR3 DNA is TGTGCCAGTACCCCGGGTGGGGGCCGGGGCCCCTATCAGCCCCAGCATTTT. Complete variable domain (other parts from reference TRBV19 and TRBJ1-5): DGGITQSPKYLFRKEGQNVTLSCEQNLNHDAMYWYRQDPGQGLRLIYYSQIVNDFQKGDIAEGYSVSREKKESFPLTVTSAQKNPTAFYLCASTPGGGRGPYQPQHFGDGTRLSIL.

The CDR3 DNA reads TGCAGCGTTGAGCCTGCGCGACAGGGGACGCAGTATTTT. It translates to CSVEPARQGTQYF. The rearrangement uses TRBV29-1 and TRBJ2-3; 8 bases are shared with TRBD1. The CDR3 runs to 13 residues. Germline-derived CDR1 and CDR2 are SQVTM and ANQGSEA. V lost 3 bases and J lost 9; bases outside the gene matches: 8.

V and J are TRBV5-4 and TRBJ2-1, with 9 bases aligning to TRBD1. The V gene's germline CDR1 is SGHNT and CDR2 YYREEE (reference sequence). The CDR3 has 15 residues. Trimming took 4 bases from V and 9 from J; bases not matched to a gene: 11. CDR3 region: CASSPIQGALLEQFF. The CDR3 region has the DNA TGTGCCAGCAGCCCTATACAGGGGGCCCTTCTTGAGCAGTTCTTC.

The gene calls are TRBV6-5 and TRBJ1-1, with D possibly matching TRBD1 (5 bases). The CDR3 contains 15 residues. V was pared by 2 bases and J by 7 bases, with 17 bases between. Germline lookup yields CDR1 MNHEY and CDR2 SVGAGI. CDR3 in amino acids: CASSYGGYKVGEAFF. The CDR3 DNA follows: TGTGCCAGCAGTTACGGGGGGTATAAAGTAGGTGAAGCTTTCTTT.

The genes are TRBV6-5 and TRBJ1-2, with a tentative D call TRBD1 (6 bases). This CDR3 has 14 amino acids. Trimming took 4 bases from V and 8 from J, leaving 17 bases between them. Looked up from germline, CDR1 is MNHEY and CDR2 is SVGAGI. CDR3 sequence: CASSSRQGLEGYTF. CDR3 bases: TGTGCCAGCAGTTCCCGGCAGGGGTTAGAGGGCTACACCTTC.

Details on this clone: Different DNA sequences within this sample yield the same CDR3. The chain joins TRBV5-1 to TRBJ2-6; D might be TRBD1 (5 bases). The CDR3 runs to 15 residues. V lost 2 bases, J lost 4 bases, and 10 bases lay in between. The germline V gene has CDR1 SGHRS and CDR2 YFSETQ. Here the CDR3 reads CASSFQGAGANVLTF. CDR3 DNA: TGCGCCAGCAGCTTCCAGGGTGCCGGGGCCAACGTCCTGACTTTC.

This clone turned up a few times. The V call is TRBV5-1, the J call TRBJ1-2; perhaps TRBD1 as D (5 bases). This CDR3 region has 14 residues. Trimming shortened V by 0 bases and J by 3 bases, and 9 bases separated the two germline ends. CDR1 SGHRS and CDR2 YFSETQ come from the germline V gene. This CDR3 is CASSLEAGHYGYTF. Written as DNA, the CDR3 is TGCGCCAGCAGCTTGGAGGCAGGGCACTATGGCTACACCTTC.

Comments on this clone: Other DNA sequences within the sample encode an identical CDR3. The chain combines TRBV18 with TRBJ1-1, with D possibly being TRBD1 (5 bases). Trimming shortened V by 2 bases and J by 1 base, and 5 bases separated the two germline ends. CDR1 and CDR2 from the germline V gene are KGHSH and LQKENI. The CDR3 runs to 13 residues. CDR3 residues: CASSPTGNTEAFF. In nucleotides, the CDR3 is TGTGCCAGCTCACCAACAGGGAACACTGAAGCTTTCTTT.

This clone was picked up a small number of times. This chain uses TRBV6-1 with TRBJ1-1; TRBD1 aligns across 7 bases. Germline V gene data show CDR1 as MNHNS and CDR2 as SASEGT. Trimming cost V 2 bases and J 5 bases; bases outside gene matches: 8. This CDR3 region has 15 residues. The CDR3, as DNA: TGTGCCAGCAGTGAACGTGCAGGGGGGCGAACTGAAGCTTTCTTT. Its translation is CASSERAGGRTEAFF.

The chain couples TRBV2 to TRBJ1-1; 7 positions agree with TRBD1. This CDR3 spans 14 amino acids. CDR1 and CDR2 from the germline V gene are SNHLY and FYNNEI. Trimming at V came to 6 bases and at J to 0 bases, leaving 4 bases not matched to a gene. CDR3 coding DNA: TGTGCCAGCAGAAAGGGACAGCTGAACACTGAAGCTTTCTTT. Protein sequence: CASRKGQLNTEAFF. The variable domain in full, with the rest retrieved from reference TRBV2 and TRBJ1-1, is EPEVTQTPSHQVTQMGQEVILRCVPISNHLYFYWYRQILGQKVEFLVSFYNNEISEKSEIFDDQFSVERPDGSNFTLKIRSTKLEDSAMYFCASRKGQLNTEAFFGQGTRLTVV.

The rearrangement links TRBV18 to TRBJ2-4; TRBD2 is a possible D gene (6 bases). Germline V CDR1 and CDR2: KGHSH, LQKENI. V gave up 4 bases and J gave up 1 base, with 17 bases separating them. The CDR3 totals 17 residues. CDR3 in amino acids: CASSRRSSVVAKNIQYF. CDR3 nucleotides: TGTGCCAGCTCACGGAGGTCTAGCGTCGTGGCCAAAAACATTCAGTACTTC.

In regard to this clone: A read error may account for a junction end that differs from germline. The genes are TRBV30 and TRBJ1-5, with 8 bases that match TRBD1. The CDR3 contains 14 residues. Germline V gene lookup returns CDR1 GTSNPN and CDR2 SVGIG (reference sequence). CDR3 amino acids: CAWSFTGGNQLQHF. The CDR3 region has the DNA TGTGCCTGGAGTTTTACAGGGGGGAATCAGCTCCAGCATTTT.

V is TRBV5-4 and J is TRBJ2-3; possible D gene TRBD1, 6 bases. Germline loops: CDR1 SGHNT, CDR2 YYREEE (reference sequence). V shed 3 bases and J shed 3 bases, with 17 bases lying between them. The CDR3 sequence is 16 residues long. The CDR3 DNA sequence: TGTGCCAGCAGCTCCGGACAGACCTCTGGGACAGATACGCAGTATTTT. Its protein product is CASSSGQTSGTDTQYF.

The J gene is TRBJ2-1, the V gene TRBV2, with D perhaps matching TRBD2 (6 bases). The length of the CDR3 is 15 residues. Germline CDR1 reads SNHLY; CDR2 reads FYNNEI. The ends were cut back, 6 bases at V and 1 base at J, with 13 bases in the middle. Here the CDR3 DNA reads TGTGCCAGCAGCACCCTAGCGATGTCCTACAATGAGCAGTTCTTC. Its protein product is CASSTLAMSYNEQFF.

This clone turned up a few times. DNA for the CDR3: TGTGCCAGTAGTAGTCAGGACACCAATTCACCCCTCCACTTT. As protein: CASSSQDTNSPLHF. The chain uses TRBV19 and TRBJ1-6; D perhaps matches TRBD1 (5 bases). The germline V gene has CDR1 LNHDA and CDR2 SQIVND (reference sequence). Trimming removed 4 bases from V and 7 bases from J, with 11 bases in between. The CDR3 has 14 residues.

The chain employs TRBV5-6 and TRBJ1-2; TRBD1 agrees at 8 bases. V lost 0 bases to trimming and J lost 7 bases; unmatched junction nucleotides: 5. The V gene's germline CDR1 is SGHDT and CDR2 YYEEEE. The CDR3 runs to 14 residues. CDR3 DNA: TGTGCCAGCAGCTTGGCCAGGGGGCATAGTGGCTACACCTTC. As protein: CASSLARGHSGYTF. The whole variable domain, remainder taken from reference TRBV5-6 and TRBJ1-2, is DAGVTQSPTHLIKTRGQQVTLRCSPKSGHDTVSWYQQALGQGPQFIFQYYEEEERQRGNFPDRFSGHQFPNYSSELNVNALLLGDSALYLCASSLARGHSGYTFGSGTRLTVV.

This chain joins TRBV29-1 and TRBJ2-3, with 7 bases that match TRBD1. The CDR3 has 17 residues. Losses at the gene ends were 3 bases for V and 0 bases for J; bases not matched to a gene: 12. Germline V gene sequence: CDR1 SQVTM, CDR2 ANQGSEA. The CDR3 nucleotides read TGCAGCGTTGACAGGCCCGGGACAGCATCTAGCACAGATACGCAGTATTTT. This gives the protein CSVDRPGTASSTDTQYF.

J is TRBJ2-4 and V is TRBV28; TRBD1 is a possible D gene (5 bases). This CDR3 has 15 amino acids. Germline CDR1 MDHEN, CDR2 SYDVKM. V was cut by 5 bases and J by 1 base, with 12 bases left in between. This CDR3 reads CASSHGHGAKNIQYF. CDR3 sequence (DNA): TGTGCCAGCAGTCACGGACATGGGGCCAAAAACATTCAGTACTTC.

The V and J genes are TRBV19 and TRBJ1-4; D might be TRBD1 (6 bases). V shed 6 bases and J shed 5 bases, with 7 bases lying between them. This CDR3 has 12 amino acids. Germline values: CDR1 LNHDA, CDR2 SQIVND (reference sequence). The CDR3 reads CASRGQNEKLFF. The CDR3 DNA reads as TGTGCCAGTAGAGGACAGAATGAAAAACTGTTTTTT.

The chain has TRBV7-9 and TRBJ2-7; weak D call: TRBD2 (5 bases). Trimming removed 1 base at V and 3 bases at J, with 13 bases between. The CDR3 has 15 amino acids. CDR1 is SEHNR and CDR2 is FQNEAQ in the germline V gene (reference sequence). In nucleotides, the CDR3 is TGTGCCAGCAGCTTAGGCGGTGGTCGGGGCTACGAGCAGTACTTC. Encoded protein: CASSLGGGRGYEQYF.

This clone was recorded once. The chain recombines TRBV7-6 with TRBJ2-7; maybe TRBD2 (6 bases). Germline values: CDR1 SGHVS, CDR2 FNYEAQ. This CDR3 contains 15 residues. V lost 5 bases, J lost 3 bases, and 17 bases lay in between. This CDR3 is CASSPQGGANYEQYF. The CDR3 DNA reads as TGTGCCAGCAGCCCCCAGGGCGGGGCAAACTACGAGCAGTACTTC.

This clone was recorded many times. V is TRBV28 and J is TRBJ2-2; TRBD1 agrees at 9 bases. The germline gives CDR1 MDHEN, CDR2 SYDVKM. After removal of 6 bases from V and 5 bases from J, the junction contained 7 bases not matched to a gene. The length of the CDR3 is 15 residues. CDR3 nucleotide sequence: TGTGCCAGCAGGAGTAACAGGGGGCGGACCGGGGAGCTGTTTTTT. Translating it yields CASRSNRGRTGELFF.

The CDR3 reads CASNPRSAGKTEAFF. In DNA, the CDR3 is TGTGCCAGCAACCCGAGGTCAGCGGGGAAAACTGAAGCTTTCTTT. The chain has TRBV28 and TRBJ1-1; D unresolved. V was shortened by 7 bases and J by 5 bases, with 20 bases between the two germline ends. The CDR3 runs to 15 residues. Germline CDR1 and CDR2: MDHEN and SYDVKM.

The V gene is TRBV30, the J gene TRBJ1-5; possible D gene TRBD1, 6 bases. Germline V gene sequence: CDR1 GTSNPN, CDR2 SVGIG (reference sequence). The V gene lost 7 bases and the J gene lost 4 bases, with 17 bases spanning the gap. The CDR3 is 14 residues long. The CDR3 DNA reads TGTGCCTTCTCCCTGGGGACACCAAATCAGCCCCAGCATTTT. It yields the protein CAFSLGTPNQPQHF.

The chain combines TRBV19 with TRBJ1-5, with D tentatively TRBD1 (5 bases). V was trimmed by 5 bases and J by 5 bases, leaving 13 bases between them. The CDR3 contains 14 residues. In germline, CDR1 is LNHDA, CDR2 SQIVND (reference sequence). DNA of the CDR3: TGTGCCAGTAGTCCTAAAGGGACTCATCAGCCCCAGCATTTT. Residues: CASSPKGTHQPQHF.